These 7 T cell receptor beta chains originate from one sample sequenced in a study of shared clonotypes between healthy human individuals. The table came from immunoSEQ multiplex PCR; TCRdb's copy has only in-frame clones and leaves some out. The profile shows millions of clones, 90% to 95% of them singletons. The material sequenced was naive CD4+ T cells from PBMCs. As to subset: CD45RA+ positively selected. These receptors all come from a young man in good health. Some clones in this sample may be carry-over from other donors' samples.

The chain joins TRBV14 to TRBJ2-7, with D hard to call. CDR1 and CDR2 from the germline V gene are SGHDN and FVKESK. Trimming stripped 1 base from V and 6 bases from J, with 7 bases between. The length of the CDR3 is 12 residues. CDR3 amino acids: CASSQAESEQYF. CDR3 bases: TGTGCCAGCAGCCAAGCTGAGTCCGAGCAGTACTTC.

The genes are TRBV2 and TRBJ2-3; D gene uncertain. Deletions cut 2 bases from V and 4 bases from J, with 4 bases between. Germline CDR1 and CDR2: SNHLY and FYNNEI. This CDR3 has 12 residues. CDR3 residues: CASSESADTQYF. The CDR3 bases are TGTGCCAGCAGTGAATCCGCAGATACGCAGTATTTT.

This chain connects TRBV9 to TRBJ2-3; possible D gene TRBD2, 5 bases. The V end was cut by 1 base, the J end by 2 bases, with 11 bases between. This CDR3 has 15 amino acids. Per germline, CDR1 SGDLS and CDR2 YYNGEE. CDR3 sequence (DNA): TGTGCCAGCAGCGTACAGGCGGGCACCACAGATACGCAGTATTTT. It is translated as CASSVQAGTTDTQYF.

This sequence joins TRBV4-3 and TRBJ1-1; 10 bases are shared with TRBD1. The germline gives CDR1 LGHNA, CDR2 YSLEER. The CDR3 runs 13 residues. The V segment lost 4 bases and the J segment 11 bases; nucleotides outside the gene matches: 7. The CDR3 region is CASSLAGQGPAFF. CDR3 DNA sequence: TGCGCCAGCAGCCTTGCGGGACAGGGGCCCGCTTTCTTT.

In regard to this clone: The sample has other DNA sequences that encode this CDR3 too. J is TRBJ1-2 and V is TRBV5-1, with D possibly matching TRBD1 (5 bases). Trimming shortened V by 1 base and J by 3 bases, and 10 bases separated the two germline ends. The CDR3 is 14 amino acids. Germline CDR1 and CDR2: SGHRS and YFSETQ. The CDR3 region has the DNA TGCGCCAGCAGCTTGACAGGTCTGGACTATGGCTACACCTTC. It encodes CASSLTGLDYGYTF. The variable domain in full, completed from reference TRBV5-1 and TRBJ1-2, reads KAGVTQTPRYLIKTRGQQVTLSCSPISGHRSVSWYQQTPGQGLQFLFEYFSETQRNKGNFPGRFSGRQFSNSRSEMNVSTLELGDSALYLCASSLTGLDYGYTFGSGTRLTVV.

The chain has TRBV21-1 and TRBJ2-1. TRBV21-1 is listed as a pseudogene. The CDR3 sequence is 13 residues long. The CDR3 protein is CASSKFSYNEQFF. DNA of the CDR3: TGTGCCAGCAGCAAGTTCTCCTACAATGAGCAGTTCTTC.

The rearrangement joins TRBV15 to TRBJ1-2; the D gene is possibly TRBD1 (6 bases). Germline CDR1 LNHNV, CDR2 YYDKDF (reference sequence). The V and J ends lost 0 bases and 3 bases respectively, with 20 bases between them. The length of the CDR3 is 18 residues. CDR3 nucleotide sequence: TGTGCCACCAGCAGAGATCCCCTGGGGGCCAACGCGTACTATGGCTACACCTTC. Translating gives CATSRDPLGANAYYGYTF.